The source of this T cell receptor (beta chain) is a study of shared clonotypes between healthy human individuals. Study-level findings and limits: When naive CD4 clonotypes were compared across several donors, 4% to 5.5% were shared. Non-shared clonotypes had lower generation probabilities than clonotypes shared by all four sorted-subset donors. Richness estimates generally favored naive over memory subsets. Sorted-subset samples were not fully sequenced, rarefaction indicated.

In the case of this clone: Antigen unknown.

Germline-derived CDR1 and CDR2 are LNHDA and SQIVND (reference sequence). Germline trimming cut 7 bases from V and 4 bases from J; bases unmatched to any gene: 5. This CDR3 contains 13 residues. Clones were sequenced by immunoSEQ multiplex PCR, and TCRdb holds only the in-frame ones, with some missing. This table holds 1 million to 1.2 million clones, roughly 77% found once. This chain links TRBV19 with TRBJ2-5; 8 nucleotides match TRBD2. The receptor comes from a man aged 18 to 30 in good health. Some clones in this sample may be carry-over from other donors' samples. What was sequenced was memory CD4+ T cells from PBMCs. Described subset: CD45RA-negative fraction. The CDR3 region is CASTPGGGETQYF. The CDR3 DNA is TGTGCCAGTACCCCCGGGGGGGGAGAGACCCAGTACTTC.